The source of this T cell receptor beta chain is a study of cytomegalovirus exposure and HLA in healthy donors. Study context: Genotyping showed around 80% of 398 donors falling in the Caucasian-associated ancestry cluster.

13 Jbeta primers and 60 Vbeta primers were used for the PCR. Sequenced by immunoSEQ multiplex PCR; TCRdb stores in-frame clones only, minus some. The sample lists about 70,000 clones, around 70% occurring once. The CDR3 consists of 15 residues. Trimming took 4 bases from V and 8 from J, leaving 18 bases between them. CDR1 and CDR2 (germline): MNHNY, SVGAGI (reference sequence). The chain has TRBV6-6 and TRBJ2-1; D perhaps matches TRBD2 (5 bases). The sample consisted of PBMCs. This sequence originates from a human donor in good health. Here the CDR3 DNA reads TGTGCCAGCAGTTGGGAGCGGTACGGTGGCGATGAGCAGTTCTTC. This sequence encodes CASSWERYGGDEQFF.